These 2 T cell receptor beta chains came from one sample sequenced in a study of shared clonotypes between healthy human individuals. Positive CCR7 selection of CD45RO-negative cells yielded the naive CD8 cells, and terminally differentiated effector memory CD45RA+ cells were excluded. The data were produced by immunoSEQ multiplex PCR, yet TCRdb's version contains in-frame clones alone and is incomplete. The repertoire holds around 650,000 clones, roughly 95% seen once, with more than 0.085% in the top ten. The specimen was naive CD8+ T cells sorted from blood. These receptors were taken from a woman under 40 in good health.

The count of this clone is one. Here the CDR3 DNA reads TGTGCCAGCAGTTACAGGGGACAGACCTTGAACACTGAAGCTTTCTTT. Encoded protein: CASSYRGQTLNTEAFF. This chain connects TRBV6-5 to TRBJ1-1, with TRBD1 matching over 7 bases. CDR1 is MNHEY, CDR2 SVGAGI, per germline. The CDR3 spans 16 residues. With 2 bases clipped from V and 0 bases from J, the junction kept 6 bases outside the gene matches.

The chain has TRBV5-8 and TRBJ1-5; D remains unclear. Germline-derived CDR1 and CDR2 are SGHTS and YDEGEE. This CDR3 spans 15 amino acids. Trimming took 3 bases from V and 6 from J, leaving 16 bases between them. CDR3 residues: CASSYDPGVFQPQHF. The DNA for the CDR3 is TGTGCCAGCAGCTACGATCCTGGAGTTTTTCAGCCCCAGCATTTT.